Each of the 23 T cell receptor beta chains below was sequenced from the same sample in a study of read filtering for tumor transcriptome and immune sequencing. Molecular barcoded adaptors covering alpha/delta and beta/gamma chains were used on about 0.4 ug RNA. TCRdb passed the reads through MiXCR, listing each CDR3 protein once. The data show 40,000 or so distinct CDR3 sequences, roughly an eighth seen once. The sequenced sample consisted of a population of CD138-negative cells sorted from bone marrow. These receptors all come from a donor at least 40 years old with multiple myeloma.

This clonotype was observed at least ten times. This rearrangement joins TRBV10-3 to TRBJ1-1; TRBD1 is a possible D gene (5 bases). Trimming pared 10 bases from V and 1 base from J, leaving 7 bases between. The CDR3 has 11 amino acids. Germline V lookup: CDR1 ENHRY, CDR2 SYGVKD. The CDR3 DNA is TGTGCCAGCGGACAGAACACTGAAGCTTTCTTT. It is translated as CASGQNTEAFF.

In its sample, this clonotype was seen many times. This chain connects TRBV2 to TRBJ1-2; TRBD1 matches at 9 bases. This CDR3 region has 14 residues. In germline, CDR1 is SNHLY, CDR2 FYNNEI. The V gene end was trimmed by 5 bases and the J gene end by 8 bases; junction bases not matched to a gene: 9. In DNA, the CDR3 is TGTGCCAGCAGTTCCTACCGGACAGGGGTAGGCTACACCTTC. This gives the protein CASSSYRTGVGYTF.

The gene calls are TRBV6-4 and TRBJ2-7; 9 bases agree with TRBD2. J was trimmed by 6 bases and V by 2 bases; bases with no gene match: 5. The germline CDR1 and CDR2 sequences are MRHNA and SNTAGT. This CDR3 spans 14 amino acids. CDR3 sequence (DNA): TGTGCCAGCAGTGACGGCGGGGGGGCTAGCGAGCAGTACTTC. Protein product: CASSDGGGASEQYF.

By its share, this clonotype is medium-sized (0.01 to 0.1%). CDR3 region: CASSTVGDRGRDEQFF. CDR3 DNA sequence: TGTGCCAGCAGCACCGTGGGAGACAGGGGCCGGGATGAGCAGTTCTTC. This chain links TRBV6-6 with TRBJ2-1, with TRBD1 matching 8 bases. The CDR3 runs to 16 residues. V lost 6 bases, J lost 8 bases, and 15 bases stayed unmatched. CDR1 is MNHNY, CDR2 SVGAGI, per germline (reference sequence).

This clonotype showed up many times. J is TRBJ2-2 and V is TRBV24-1; D is undetermined. Trimming cost V 9 bases and J 1 base, with 8 bases left between them. Germline CDR1 reads KGHDR; CDR2 reads SFDVKD. CDR3 length: 13 amino acids. CDR3 amino acids: CATAYLNTGELFF. CDR3 nucleotides: TGTGCCACCGCCTACTTGAACACCGGGGAGCTGTTTTTT.

This clonotype has ten or more counts. This chain connects TRBV15 to TRBJ2-2; 7 bases line up with TRBD1. This CDR3 spans 17 amino acids. J gave up 4 bases and V 3 bases, and 11 bases lay outside the gene matches. Germline values: CDR1 LNHNV, CDR2 YYDKDF (reference sequence). The DNA of the CDR3 is TGTGCCACCAGCAGCACACCCAGAGGGGGCTTCACCGGGGAGCTGTTTTTT. As protein: CATSSTPRGGFTGELFF.

This clonotype was seen repeatedly, ten times or more. This chain joins TRBV9 and TRBJ1-4, with D uncertain. Trimming removed 4 bases at V and 4 bases at J, with 8 bases between. Looked up from germline, CDR1 is SGDLS and CDR2 is YYNGEE. The CDR3 extends over 13 amino acids. The CDR3 nucleotides are TGTGCCAGCAGCCCTAACTTTAATGAAAAACTGTTTTTT. It codes for CASSPNFNEKLFF.

This clonotype was seen many times. V and J are TRBV5-1 and TRBJ2-3; 11 nucleotides agree with TRBD2. The CDR3 runs 14 residues. V trimming: 5 bases; J trimming: 4 bases; junction bases outside the gene matches: 3. Germline CDR1 reads SGHRS; CDR2 reads YFSETQ. CDR3 nucleotide sequence: TGCGCCAGCAGTACTAGCGGGAGCCCAGATACGCAGTATTTT. It translates to CASSTSGSPDTQYF.

Many counts were recorded for this clonotype. The gene calls are TRBV20-1 and TRBJ2-1, with D perhaps TRBD2 (6 bases). V shed 5 bases and J shed 2 bases, with 13 bases lying between them. The germline V gene has CDR1 DFQATT and CDR2 SNEGSKA (reference sequence). The CDR3 loop spans 14 amino acids. The CDR3 reads CSALGPGAYNEQFF. The CDR3 DNA reads TGCAGTGCTCTAGGTCCGGGGGCCTACAATGAGCAGTTCTTC.

This clonotype showed up many times. This chain uses TRBV6-1 with TRBJ2-7; a weak D match, TRBD2 (5 bases). The CDR3 loop spans 12 amino acids. Germline V gene sequence: CDR1 MNHNS, CDR2 SASEGT. V shed 4 bases and J shed 5 bases, with 9 bases lying between them. CDR3 amino acids: CASSGTRNEQYF. In DNA, the CDR3 is TGTGCCAGCAGTGGTACTAGAAACGAGCAGTACTTC.

This clonotype was seen many times. The J gene is TRBJ2-1, the V gene TRBV20-1; D ambiguous. Trimming took 6 bases from V and 5 from J, leaving 20 bases between them. Germline values: CDR1 DFQATT, CDR2 SNEGSKA (reference sequence). This CDR3 region has 15 residues. CDR3 amino acids: CSASARLPGNNEQFF. CDR3 bases: TGCAGTGCGAGCGCGCGCCTCCCCGGAAACAATGAGCAGTTCTTC.

Notes on this clonotype: This clone may be a read error of a much larger clone one base away. This chain connects TRBV28 to TRBJ2-7, with TRBD1 identical over 10 bases. Germline V gene data show CDR1 as MDHEN and CDR2 as SYDVKM. The V and J ends lost 11 bases and 1 base, in that order; junction bases with no gene match: 8. The CDR3 extends over 14 amino acids. CDR3 region: CAGATGQGSYEQYF. The CDR3 region has the DNA TGTGCCGGCGCCACGGGACAGGGGTCCTACGAGCAGTACTTC.

This clonotype appeared many times. The V gene is TRBV11-3, the J gene TRBJ2-1, with TRBD2 identical over 10 bases. The junction had 7 bases not matched to a gene; V was cut back by 7 bases and J by 1 base. From germline, CDR1 is SGHNT and CDR2 YENEEA. The CDR3 extends over 16 amino acids. CDR3 nucleotides: TGTGCCAGCAACCAGCGGGGGGGACCGTCCTACAATGAGCAGTTCTTC. It specifies CASNQRGGPSYNEQFF. The full variable domain, rest sourced from reference TRBV11-3 and TRBJ2-1, is EAGVVQSPRYKIIEKKQPVAFWCNPISGHNTLYWYLQNLGQGPELLIRYENEEAVDDSQLPKDRFSAERLKGVDSTLKIQPAELGDSAVYLCASNQRGGPSYNEQFFGPGTRLTVL.

This clonotype appeared many times. The chain joins TRBV6-6 to TRBJ1-5, with 7 nucleotides matching TRBD1. CDR1 is MNHNY and CDR2 is SVGAGI in the germline V gene (reference sequence). The CDR3 sequence is 16 residues long. The V gene end was trimmed by 6 bases and the J gene end by 4 bases; junction bases not matched to a gene: 12. The CDR3 protein is CASRSSGAGGNQPQHF. CDR3 sequence (DNA): TGTGCCAGCAGATCCTCGGGGGCAGGGGGTAATCAGCCCCAGCATTTT.

This clonotype was recorded at least ten times. This chain uses TRBV11-3 with TRBJ1-4; unclear D gene. Germline-derived CDR1 and CDR2 are SGHNT and YENEEA. There are 14 residues in the CDR3. Trimming took off 6 bases at V and 5 bases at J, with 13 bases between the two ends. The CDR3: CASSPEPTNEKLFF. CDR3 bases: TGTGCCAGCAGTCCCGAACCTACAAATGAAAAACTGTTTTTT.

Remarks on this clonotype: Just one base apart from a much larger clone, this may be a read error. The chain joins TRBV13 to TRBJ2-3; 13 bases align to TRBD2. CDR3 size: 16 residues. Germline CDR1 and CDR2: PRHDT and FYEKMQ (reference sequence). As DNA, the CDR3 is TGTGCCAGCAGCACTAGCGGGGGGGAAAGGACAGATACGCGGTATTTT. It codes for CASSTSGGERTDTRYF.

By sample share, this clonotype is medium-sized. V and J are TRBV7-9 and TRBJ2-1, with TRBD2 matching 9 bases. The CDR3 consists of 15 residues. The germline V gene has CDR1 SEHNR and CDR2 FQNEAQ (reference sequence). V gave up 5 bases and J gave up 8 bases; unmatched junction bases: 10. CDR3 amino acids: CASSHGLAPGDEQFF. The DNA for the CDR3 is TGTGCCAGCAGCCATGGACTAGCGCCAGGGGATGAGCAGTTCTTC.

This clonotype was counted a few times. The rearrangement joins TRBV5-1 to TRBJ2-7; no clear D gene. This CDR3 spans 11 amino acids. Germline loops: CDR1 SGHRS, CDR2 YFSETQ. Trimming cost V 1 base and J 7 bases, with 6 bases left between them. CDR3 region: CASSLQGEQYF. The CDR3 DNA follows: TGCGCCAGCAGCTTGCAAGGGGAGCAGTACTTC.

This clonotype was detected ten times or more. The rearrangement joins TRBV7-3 to TRBJ2-2; TRBD1 aligns across 7 bases. Germline trimming cut 4 bases from V and 2 bases from J; bases unmatched to any gene: 7. The CDR3 is 16 amino acids. Germline loops: CDR1 SGHTA, CDR2 FQGTGA. CDR3 sequence: CASSSLTGENTGELFF. Written as DNA, the CDR3 is TGTGCCAGCAGCTCTCTCACAGGGGAAAACACCGGGGAGCTGTTTTTT.

The chain uses TRBV12-3 or TRBV12-4 and TRBJ2-1, with 10 positions matching TRBD2. V trimming: 1 base; J trimming: 10 bases; junction bases outside the gene matches: 10. The CDR3 length is 16 residues. The CDR3 bases are TGTGCCAGCAGTTTAGTCGGGAGCGGGGGGGCTTGGGAGCAGTTCTTC. It codes for CASSLVGSGGAWEQFF.

This clonotype was picked up many times. The J gene is TRBJ2-7, the V gene TRBV20-1; tentative D call: TRBD2 (6 bases). The CDR3 has 11 amino acids. CDR1 is DFQATT and CDR2 is SNEGSKA in the germline V gene (reference sequence). In nucleotides, the CDR3 is TGCGGAGGGATACGAAGGTACGAGCAGTACTTC. Translated, it gives CGGIRRYEQYF.

This clonotype was seen repeatedly, ten times or more. This chain uses TRBV4-2 with TRBJ2-7; tentative D call: TRBD1 (5 bases). CDR1 is LGHNA and CDR2 is YNFKEQ in the germline V gene. Deletions cut 5 bases from V and 3 bases from J, with 17 bases between. The CDR3 length is 15 residues. In DNA form, the CDR3 reads TGTGCCAGCAGCACCTTGCAGGGTACCGACTACGAGCAGTACTTC. This gives the protein CASSTLQGTDYEQYF.

This clonotype was seen only a few times. One base separates it from a far larger clone, so it is likely a read error. The CDR3 nucleotides are TGTGCCAGCAGTTCGCGACTAGCGGGGCTCAAAGAGCAGTTCTTC. Its translation is CASSSRLAGLKEQFF. V usage is TRBV6-5 and J usage is TRBJ2-1, with 11 bases lining up with TRBD2. CDR1 is MNHEY, CDR2 SVGAGI, per germline. J was trimmed by 10 bases and V by 4 bases; bases with no gene match: 9. This CDR3 region has 15 residues.